This T cell receptor beta chain was observed in a study of response to subunit inactivated influenza vaccine. This clonotype has a count of ten or more. From germline, CDR1 is MNHNY and CDR2 SVGAGI (reference sequence). This CDR3 comprises 12 residues. The V gene lost 7 bases and the J gene lost 0 bases, with 5 bases spanning the gap. Via MiXCR, TCRdb re-called the RT-PCR reads, giving one row per CDR3 protein. The table lists hundreds of thousands of distinct CDR3 sequences, roughly 12% of them singletons, with about 9.4% in the top ten. The sequenced sample was PBMCs from blood, obtained on the day of vaccination. This sequence originates from a man in his forties or fifties who received an inactivated influenza vaccine. The chain carries TRBV6-6 and TRBJ2-3; TRBD1 is a possible D gene (5 bases). CDR3 loop: CASTGSTDTQYF. The CDR3 nucleotides are TGTGCCAGCACAGGGAGCACAGATACGCAGTATTTT.